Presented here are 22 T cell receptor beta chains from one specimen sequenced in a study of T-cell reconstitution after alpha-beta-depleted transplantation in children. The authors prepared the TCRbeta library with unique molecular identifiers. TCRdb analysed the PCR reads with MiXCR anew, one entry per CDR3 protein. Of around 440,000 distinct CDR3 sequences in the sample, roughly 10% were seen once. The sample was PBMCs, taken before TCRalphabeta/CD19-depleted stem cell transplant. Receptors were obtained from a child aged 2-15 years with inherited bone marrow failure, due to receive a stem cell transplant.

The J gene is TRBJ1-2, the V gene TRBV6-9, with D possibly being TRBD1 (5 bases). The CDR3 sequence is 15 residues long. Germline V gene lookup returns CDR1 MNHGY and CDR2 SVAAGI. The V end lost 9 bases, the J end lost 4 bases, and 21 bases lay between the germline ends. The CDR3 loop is CARGSVRQTTYGYTF. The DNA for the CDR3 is TGTGCCAGAGGAAGTGTCAGACAGACTACCTATGGCTACACCTTC.

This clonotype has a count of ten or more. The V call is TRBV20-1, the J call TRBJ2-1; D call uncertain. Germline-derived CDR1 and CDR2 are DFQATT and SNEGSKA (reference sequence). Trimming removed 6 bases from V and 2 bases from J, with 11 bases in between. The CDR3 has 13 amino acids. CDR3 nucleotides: TGCAGTGCCCGCGCAGGACCCTACAATGAGCAGTTCTTC. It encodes CSARAGPYNEQFF.

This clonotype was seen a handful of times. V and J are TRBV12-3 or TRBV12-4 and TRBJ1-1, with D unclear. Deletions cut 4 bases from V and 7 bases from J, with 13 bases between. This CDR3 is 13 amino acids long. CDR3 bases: TGTGCCAGCAGTTCGGGAGGGATTCGTGAAGCTTTCTTT. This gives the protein CASSSGGIREAFF.

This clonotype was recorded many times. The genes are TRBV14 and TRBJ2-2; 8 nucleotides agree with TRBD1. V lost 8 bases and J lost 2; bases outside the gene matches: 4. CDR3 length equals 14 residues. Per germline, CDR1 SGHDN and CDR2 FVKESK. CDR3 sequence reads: CASSGTGNTGELFF. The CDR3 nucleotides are TGTGCCAGCTCCGGGACAGGAAACACCGGGGAGCTGTTTTTT.

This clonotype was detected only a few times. The CDR3 loop reads CASSYDPSGGETQYF. The CDR3, as DNA: TGTGCCAGCAGTTACGACCCCAGCGGCGGAGAGACCCAGTACTTC. The V gene is TRBV6-5, the J gene TRBJ2-5; weak D call: TRBD2 (5 bases). The CDR3 length is 15 residues. V was cut by 2 bases and J by 4 bases, with 14 bases left in between. Germline V lookup: CDR1 MNHEY, CDR2 SVGAGI.

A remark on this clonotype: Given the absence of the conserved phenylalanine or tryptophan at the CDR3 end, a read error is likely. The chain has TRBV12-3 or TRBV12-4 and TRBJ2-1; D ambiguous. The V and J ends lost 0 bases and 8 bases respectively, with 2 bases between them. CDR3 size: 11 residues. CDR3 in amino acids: CASSLAYEQFS. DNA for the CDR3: TGTGCCAGCAGTTTAGCTTATGAGCAGTTCTCC.

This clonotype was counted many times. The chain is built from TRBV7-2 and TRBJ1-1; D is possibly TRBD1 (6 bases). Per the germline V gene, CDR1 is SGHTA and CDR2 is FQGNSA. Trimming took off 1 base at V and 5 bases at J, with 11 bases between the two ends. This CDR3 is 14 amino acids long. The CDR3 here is CASSLVGGWTEAFF. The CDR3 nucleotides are TGTGCCAGCAGCTTAGTGGGGGGCTGGACTGAAGCTTTCTTT.

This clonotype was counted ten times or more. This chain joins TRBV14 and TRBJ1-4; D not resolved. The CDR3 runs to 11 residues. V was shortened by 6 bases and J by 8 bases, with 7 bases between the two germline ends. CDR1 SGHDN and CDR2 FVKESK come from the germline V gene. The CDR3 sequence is CASSLKEKLFF. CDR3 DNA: TGTGCCAGCAGTCTCAAGGAAAAACTGTTTTTT.

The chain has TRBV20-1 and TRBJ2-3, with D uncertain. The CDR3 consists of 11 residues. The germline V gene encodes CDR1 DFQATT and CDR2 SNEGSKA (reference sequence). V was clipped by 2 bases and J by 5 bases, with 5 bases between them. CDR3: CSARMRDTQYF. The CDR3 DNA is TGCAGTGCTAGAATGCGAGATACGCAGTATTTT.

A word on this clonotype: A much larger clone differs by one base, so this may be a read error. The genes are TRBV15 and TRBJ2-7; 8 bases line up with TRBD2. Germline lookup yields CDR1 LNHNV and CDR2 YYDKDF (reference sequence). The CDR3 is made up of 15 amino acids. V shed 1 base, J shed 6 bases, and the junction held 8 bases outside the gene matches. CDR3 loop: CATSRAGGGLLEQYF. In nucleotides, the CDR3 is TGTGCCACCAGCAGAGCGGGAGGGGGTCTACTCGAGCAGTACTTC.

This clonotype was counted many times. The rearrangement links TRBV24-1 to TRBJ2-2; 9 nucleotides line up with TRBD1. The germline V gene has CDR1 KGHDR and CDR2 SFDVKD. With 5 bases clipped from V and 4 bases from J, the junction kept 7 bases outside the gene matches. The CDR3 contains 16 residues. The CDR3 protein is CATSAYTGQGTGELFF. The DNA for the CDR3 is TGTGCCACCAGTGCTTATACGGGACAGGGCACCGGGGAGCTGTTTTTT.

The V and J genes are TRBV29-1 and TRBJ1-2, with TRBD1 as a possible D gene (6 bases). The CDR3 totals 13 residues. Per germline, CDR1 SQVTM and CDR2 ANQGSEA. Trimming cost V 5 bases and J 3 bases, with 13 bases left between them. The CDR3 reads CSVLWSGDYGYTF. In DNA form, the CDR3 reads TGCAGCGTTTTATGGTCAGGGGACTATGGCTACACCTTC.

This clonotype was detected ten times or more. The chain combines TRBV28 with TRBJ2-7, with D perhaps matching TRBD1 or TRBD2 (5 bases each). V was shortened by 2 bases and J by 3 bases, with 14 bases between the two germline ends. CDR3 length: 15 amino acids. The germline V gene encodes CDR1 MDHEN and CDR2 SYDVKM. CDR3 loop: CASSLLPGPGYEQYF. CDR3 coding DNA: TGTGCCAGCAGTTTACTGCCGGGACCAGGCTACGAGCAGTACTTC.

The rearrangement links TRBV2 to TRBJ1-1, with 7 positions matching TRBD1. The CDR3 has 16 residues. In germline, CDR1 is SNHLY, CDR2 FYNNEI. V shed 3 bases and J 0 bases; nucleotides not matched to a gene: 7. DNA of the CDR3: TGTGCCAGCAGTGACGCAGGGGGGGTCGTGAACACTGAAGCTTTCTTT. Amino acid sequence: CASSDAGGVVNTEAFF.

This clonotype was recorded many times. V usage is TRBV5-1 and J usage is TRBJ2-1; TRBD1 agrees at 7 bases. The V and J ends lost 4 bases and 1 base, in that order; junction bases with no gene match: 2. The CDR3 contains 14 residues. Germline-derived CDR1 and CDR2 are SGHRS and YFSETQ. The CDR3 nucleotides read TGCGCCAGCAGCGGGGGACAGTCCTACAATGAGCAGTTCTTC. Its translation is CASSGGQSYNEQFF.

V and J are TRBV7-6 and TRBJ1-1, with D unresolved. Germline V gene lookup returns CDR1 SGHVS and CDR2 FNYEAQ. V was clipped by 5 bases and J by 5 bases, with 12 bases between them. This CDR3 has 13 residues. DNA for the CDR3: TGTGCCAGCAGCCCACTGGGGAGGACTGAAGCTTTCTTT. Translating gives CASSPLGRTEAFF.

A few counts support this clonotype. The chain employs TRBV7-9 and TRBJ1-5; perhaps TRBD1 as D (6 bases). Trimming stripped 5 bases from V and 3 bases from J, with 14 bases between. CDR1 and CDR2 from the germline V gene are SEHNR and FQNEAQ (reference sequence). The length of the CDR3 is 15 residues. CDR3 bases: TGTGCCAGCAGCGGGGGGGGGGACACCAATCAGCCCCAGCATTTT. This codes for CASSGGGDTNQPQHF.

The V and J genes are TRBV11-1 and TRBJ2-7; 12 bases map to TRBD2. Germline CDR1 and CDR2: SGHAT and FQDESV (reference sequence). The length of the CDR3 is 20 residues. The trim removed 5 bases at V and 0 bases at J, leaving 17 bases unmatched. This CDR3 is CASSIGLAGGPPLLSYEQYF. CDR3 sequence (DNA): TGTGCCAGCAGCATTGGTCTAGCGGGAGGGCCCCCGCTACTCTCCTACGAGCAGTACTTC.

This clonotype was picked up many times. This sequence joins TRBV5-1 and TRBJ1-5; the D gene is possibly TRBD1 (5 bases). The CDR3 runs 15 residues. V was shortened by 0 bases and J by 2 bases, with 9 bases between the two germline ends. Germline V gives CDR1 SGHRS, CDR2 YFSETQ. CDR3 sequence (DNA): TGCGCCAGCAGCTTGGCAGGGAGGGGCAATCAGCCCCAGCATTTT. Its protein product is CASSLAGRGNQPQHF.

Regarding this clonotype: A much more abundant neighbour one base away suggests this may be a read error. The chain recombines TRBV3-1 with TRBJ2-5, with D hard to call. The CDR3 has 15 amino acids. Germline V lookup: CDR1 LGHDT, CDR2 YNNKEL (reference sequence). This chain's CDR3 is CASSQEQNFQETQSF. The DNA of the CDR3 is TGTGCCAGCAGCCAAGAACAGAATTTCCAAGAGACCCAGTCCTTC.

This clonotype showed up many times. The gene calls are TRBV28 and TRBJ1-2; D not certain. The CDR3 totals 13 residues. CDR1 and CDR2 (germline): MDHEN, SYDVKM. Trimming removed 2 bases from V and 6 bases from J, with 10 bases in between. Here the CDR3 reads CASSLGSHHGYTF. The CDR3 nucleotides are TGTGCCAGCAGTTTAGGAAGTCACCATGGCTACACCTTC.

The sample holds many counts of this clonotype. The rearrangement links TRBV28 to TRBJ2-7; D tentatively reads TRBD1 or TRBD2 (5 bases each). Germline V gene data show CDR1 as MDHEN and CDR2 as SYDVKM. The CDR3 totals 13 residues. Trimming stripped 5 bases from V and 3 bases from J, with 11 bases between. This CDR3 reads CASSGDPRYEQYF. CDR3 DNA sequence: TGTGCCAGCAGTGGGGACCCTCGCTACGAGCAGTACTTC.